Listed here are 21 T cell receptor beta chains from one sample, sequenced in a study of T cell repertoires in cytomegalovirus infection. These receptors are not linked to any known antigen. TCRdb called the reads again in MiXCR, with one record for every CDR3 protein. This table holds about 60,000 distinct CDR3 sequences, 15% to 25% found once. Specimen: CD8+ T cells from cultured PBMCs, collected from culture after CMV antigen stimulation. These receptors all stem from a human donor in good health (CMV status not recorded). Some clones in this sample may be carry-over from other donors' samples.

The rearrangement uses TRBV7-9 and TRBJ2-7, with a weak D call TRBD1 (5 bases). The CDR3 has 12 amino acids. Germline V CDR1 and CDR2: SEHNR, FQNEAQ (reference sequence). V gave up 3 bases and J gave up 12 bases, with 15 bases separating them. For the CDR3, the DNA is TGTGCCAGCAGCTTTAGAAGTCCGGACATGTACTTC. As protein: CASSFRSPDMYF.

This clonotype was counted at least ten times. The chain has TRBV4-2 and TRBJ1-2; unclear D gene. The CDR3 contains 14 residues. The germline V and J ends were trimmed by 1 base and 2 bases, with 8 bases remaining between them. Germline values: CDR1 LGHNA, CDR2 YNFKEQ. CDR3 coding DNA: TGTGCCAGCAGCCAAGCGTCGTCCAACTATGGCTACACCTTC. Protein: CASSQASSNYGYTF.

The chain has TRBV12-3 or TRBV12-4 and TRBJ2-5; tentative D call: TRBD1 (5 bases). CDR3 length: 12 amino acids. Trimming pared 6 bases from V and 6 bases from J, leaving 11 bases between. CDR3 residues: CASSQGVKTQYF. The CDR3 coding sequence is TGTGCCAGCAGCCAGGGTGTGAAGACCCAGTACTTC.

A few counts support this clonotype. The chain combines TRBV7-9 with TRBJ1-6, with 8 bases fitting TRBD1. This CDR3 is 14 amino acids long. CDR1 is SEHNR, CDR2 FQNEAQ, per germline (reference sequence). J gave up 9 bases and V 5 bases, and 6 bases lay outside the gene matches. The CDR3 DNA sequence: TGTGCCAGCAGCCTTGGACAGGGTCGTTCACCCCTCCACTTT. This sequence encodes CASSLGQGRSPLHF.

The V gene is TRBV7-2, the J gene TRBJ2-7, with a tentative D call TRBD2 (6 bases). V lost 5 bases and J lost 0, with 11 bases in between. CDR3 size: 14 residues. The V gene's germline CDR1 is SGHTA and CDR2 FQGNSA. The CDR3 DNA reads TGTGCCAGCAGCCTGGGACTGGGCTCCTACGAGCAGTACTTC. It is translated as CASSLGLGSYEQYF.

J is TRBJ2-3 and V is TRBV15; tentatively, D is TRBD2 (5 bases). Germline V gene sequence: CDR1 LNHNV, CDR2 YYDKDF (reference sequence). V was clipped by 3 bases and J by 3 bases, with 7 bases between them. The CDR3 is made up of 13 amino acids. This chain's CDR3 is CATSRAGTDTQYF. The CDR3 region has the DNA TGTGCCACCAGCAGGGCGGGTACAGATACGCAGTATTTT.

This clonotype appeared a few times. This chain links TRBV4-2 with TRBJ2-1; the D is unclear. CDR1 and CDR2 from the germline V gene are LGHNA and YNFKEQ. V gave up 2 bases and J gave up 0 bases, with 11 bases separating them. The CDR3 is 16 residues long. In DNA, the CDR3 is TGTGCCAGCAGCCAATCCGCATACAGCTCCTACAATGAGCAGTTCTTC. It yields the protein CASSQSAYSSYNEQFF.

The chain has TRBV7-6 and TRBJ2-7; D perhaps matches TRBD1 (6 bases). Per germline, CDR1 SGHVS and CDR2 FNYEAQ. V shed 2 bases and J shed 1 base, with 9 bases lying between them. The CDR3 extends over 14 amino acids. The CDR3 here is CASSLTGLSYEQYF. As DNA, the CDR3 is TGTGCCAGCAGCTTAACAGGGTTGTCCTACGAGCAGTACTTC.

The chain employs TRBV27 and TRBJ1-4, with 7 nucleotides matching TRBD1. Germline CDR1 and CDR2: MNHEY and SMNVEV (reference sequence). Germline trimming cut 0 bases from V and 5 bases from J; bases unmatched to any gene: 6. CDR3 length equals 16 residues. The chain's CDR3 is CASSLSLRGKNEKLFF. In nucleotides, the CDR3 is TGTGCCAGCAGTTTATCCCTCAGGGGGAAAAATGAAAAACTGTTTTTT.

This clonotype occurred a few times. The rearrangement links TRBV6-5 to TRBJ2-7, with a weak D call TRBD1 (6 bases). CDR1 is MNHEY and CDR2 is SVGAGI in the germline V gene. Trimming took 3 bases from V and 7 from J, leaving 13 bases between them. The CDR3 runs to 13 residues. The DNA for the CDR3 is TGTGCCAGCAGTTATGGACAGAGGGGGGAGCAGTACTTC. Translated: CASSYGQRGEQYF.

The chain recombines TRBV12-3 or TRBV12-4 with TRBJ2-1; 10 bases are a match to TRBD2. The CDR3 loop spans 13 amino acids. The CDR3 DNA sequence: TGTGGCATTTGGACTAGCGGAAGGAATGAGCAGTTCTTC. Protein product: CGIWTSGRNEQFF.

This clonotype was seen only a few times. J is TRBJ1-5 and V is TRBV12-3 or TRBV12-4; D uncertain. V was clipped by 8 bases and J by 0 bases, with 14 bases between them. CDR3 length equals 15 residues. CDR3 region: CASSPPILSNQPQHF. CDR3 in DNA: TGTGCCAGCTCCCCACCTATACTTAGCAATCAGCCCCAGCATTTT.

The rearrangement uses TRBV7-3 and TRBJ2-2, with 7 bases that match TRBD1. From germline, CDR1 is SGHTA and CDR2 FQGTGA. The CDR3 consists of 15 residues. The V gene end was trimmed by 4 bases and the J gene end by 7 bases; junction bases not matched to a gene: 9. CDR3 sequence (DNA): TGTGCCAGCAGCTGGACAGGCTCCGATGGCGGGGAGCTGTTTTTT. Protein: CASSWTGSDGGELFF.

The rearrangement joins TRBV7-9 to TRBJ1-4; D is ambiguous. The CDR3 is 14 amino acids. Germline CDR1 and CDR2: SEHNR and FQNEAQ (reference sequence). V lost 5 bases to trimming and J lost 6 bases, with 13 bases between them. CDR3 nucleotides: TGTGCCAGCAGCCCGACGGGGATTGATGAAAAACTGTTTTTT. It yields the protein CASSPTGIDEKLFF.

This clonotype was counted only a few times. The chain combines TRBV28 with TRBJ2-1; 8 bases fit TRBD2. The CDR3 runs to 14 residues. The germline gives CDR1 MDHEN, CDR2 SYDVKM. V lost 2 bases and J lost 12; bases outside the gene matches: 9. CDR3 nucleotide sequence: TGTGCCAGCAGTTTAGGGACCGGGGCGGGAGGGCAGTTCTTC. This sequence encodes CASSLGTGAGGQFF.

The chain carries TRBV10-3 and TRBJ2-1, with D possibly being TRBD1 (5 bases). Trimming shortened V by 7 bases and J by 5 bases, and 12 bases separated the two germline ends. The CDR3 is 13 amino acids. In germline, CDR1 is ENHRY, CDR2 SYGVKD. The chain's CDR3 is CAIKDLGDNEQFF. In DNA, the CDR3 is TGTGCCATCAAAGATTTAGGGGACAATGAGCAGTTCTTC.

There are a few counts of this clonotype. DNA of the CDR3: TGTGCCAGCAGCCCTAGCCCGTTGGATGAAGCTTTCTTT. Its protein product is CASSPSPLDEAFF. The chain has TRBV7-9 and TRBJ1-1; D is undetermined. The CDR3 extends over 13 amino acids. Germline V gene lookup returns CDR1 SEHNR and CDR2 FQNEAQ (reference sequence). Trimming removed 5 bases at V and 7 bases at J, with 14 bases between.

The chain links TRBV4-3 to TRBJ2-2, with TRBD1 matching over 10 bases. Unmatched junction bases numbered 11, after V lost 0 bases and J lost 10 bases. CDR1 is LGHNA, CDR2 YSLEER, per germline. The CDR3 extends over 17 amino acids. The CDR3 DNA follows: TGCGCCAGCAGCCAAGATGGACAGGGGGGGTATAGGGCGGAGCTGTTTTTT. Translated, it gives CASSQDGQGGYRAELFF.

The rearrangement uses TRBV7-2 and TRBJ2-5, with D perhaps TRBD2 (5 bases). Trimming removed 5 bases at V and 5 bases at J, with 12 bases between. From germline, CDR1 is SGHTA and CDR2 FQGNSA. This CDR3 has 13 residues. CDR3 coding DNA: TGTGCCAGCAGCAAACTAGACTGGGAGACCCAGTACTTC. Its translation is CASSKLDWETQYF.

The gene calls are TRBV27 and TRBJ2-5, with D unresolved. CDR1 and CDR2 (germline): MNHEY, SMNVEV (reference sequence). Deletions cut 5 bases from V and 0 bases from J, with 10 bases between. The CDR3 covers 14 residues. The CDR3 protein is CASSVQGYQETQYF. The DNA for the CDR3 is TGTGCCAGCAGTGTGCAAGGGTACCAAGAGACCCAGTACTTC.

The sample holds a few counts of this clonotype. This chain links TRBV20-1 with TRBJ2-5; 9 bases are shared with TRBD1. The germline CDR1 and CDR2 sequences are DFQATT and SNEGSKA (reference sequence). This CDR3 is 16 amino acids long. V shed 6 bases, J shed 2 bases, and the junction held 13 bases outside the gene matches. The CDR3 DNA follows: TGCAGTGCGAAACGAAATCGGGACAGGGTTCAAGAGACCCAGTACTTC. It encodes CSAKRNRDRVQETQYF.